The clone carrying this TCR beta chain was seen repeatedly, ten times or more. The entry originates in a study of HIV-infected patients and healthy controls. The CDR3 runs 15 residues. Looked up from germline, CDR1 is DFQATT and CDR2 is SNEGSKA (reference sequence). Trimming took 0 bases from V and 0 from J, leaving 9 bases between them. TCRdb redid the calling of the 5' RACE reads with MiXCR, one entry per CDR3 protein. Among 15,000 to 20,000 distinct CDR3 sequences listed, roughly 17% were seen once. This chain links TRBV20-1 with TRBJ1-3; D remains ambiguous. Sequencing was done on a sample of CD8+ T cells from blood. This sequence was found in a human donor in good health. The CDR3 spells CSARDRAYSGNTIYF. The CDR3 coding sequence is TGCAGTGCTAGAGATCGGGCGTACTCTGGAAACACCATATATTTT.